This T cell receptor beta chain was retrieved from a study of T cells in Graves' hyperthyroidism and ophthalmopathy. Using RNA transcripts as the source, TCR beta CDR3 regions were amplified. TCR CDR3 underwent first-round RT-PCR with the HTBI primer set. TCRdb independently ran MiXCR on the multiplex PCR reads; one entry per CDR3 protein. The sample yields hundreds of thousands of distinct CDR3 sequences, roughly 15% seen once. Germline CDR1 MNHEY, CDR2 SVGAGI. The CDR3 contains 14 residues. Trimming took off 2 bases at V and 4 bases at J, with 10 bases between the two ends. The table lists this clonotype with many counts.

This receptor was taken from a woman aged 30 to 39 with Graves' hyperthyroidism. This chain joins TRBV6-5 and TRBJ2-3, with D possibly matching TRBD2 (5 bases). What was sequenced was blood. The CDR3 bases are TGTGCCAGCAGTTACAATAGCGTGGCAGATACGCAGTATTTT. Translated: CASSYNSVADTQYF.